This TCR beta chain was identified during a study of cytomegalovirus exposure and HLA in healthy donors. Study background: The use of the same platform for the 100 to 150 validation repertoires and the roughly 700 first-cohort repertoires was reported by a later analysis. Findings and caveats of the study: According to reports, the classifier identified cytomegalovirus status with high specificity and sensitivity. For most TCR sequences rarity was the rule, although some public TCRs occurred in many donors.

Separate from the approximately 700-subject first cohort was the approximately 130-subject validation cohort, to which the donors belonged. Clones were read by immunoSEQ multiplex PCR, and TCRdb kept only the in-frame ones, dropping some. The table includes 200,000 to 300,000 clones, roughly 91% detected once. A single count supports this clone. What it recognizes is unknown. The V gene lost 3 bases and the J gene lost 5 bases, with 12 bases spanning the gap. Germline CDR1 and CDR2: SGHTS and YDEGEE. This CDR3 contains 13 residues. The chain employs TRBV5-8 and TRBJ2-7; D may match TRBD1 or TRBD2 (5 bases each). The source material was PBMCs. This receptor was identified in a woman between 25 and 40 years old in good health and CMV-seronegative. The CDR3 nucleotides read TGTGCCAGCAGCTCCGGGGCTAACGACGAGCAGTACTTC. Residues: CASSSGANDEQYF. Variable domain in full (rest from reference TRBV5-8 and TRBJ2-7): EAGVTQSPTHLIKTRGQQATLRCSPISGHTSVYWYQQALGLGLQFLLWYDEGEERNRGNFPPRFSGRQFPNYSSELNVNALELEDSALYLCASSSGANDEQYFGPGTRLTVT.